This T cell receptor (beta chain) was observed in a study of blood T cell repertoires in COVID-19 (dated by TCRdb to the early 2020s). For the study in its entirety: Samples from collaborators originated in the United States, Italy and Spain and spanned both the acute and convalescent phases of COVID-19. The prospective study material was composed of cDNA or gDNA derived from T cells, B-cell-depleted T cells, or PBMCs. The dataset comprised deeply sampled blood TCRbeta repertoires from subjects exposed to, actively infected with, or recovered from COVID-19. The repertoires were made available in a free public database intended to serve as a resource for research on the immune response to SARS-CoV-2. The samples were drawn from two sources: the first 160 participants of the ongoing ImmuneRACE study, and some 1,300 subjects contributed by 6 global collaborators. Sample metadata almost always included a de-identified subject ID, COVID-19 status, age in years and sex. Where available, HLA class I and class II types were obtained from metadata supplied by the sample provider rather than from assay-based typing. General conclusions and limits of the study: The quantity of clinical and demographic metadata differed by source and by participant and was supplied without curation.

Participants in the prospective study were enrolled through a virtual design, were aged roughly 18 to 95 years, and lived in 24 United States geographic areas. In the prospective study, participants were assigned to cohorts based on the clinical history participants reported in a screening survey and a study questionnaire. ImmuneRACE Cohort 3 recovered participants were defined by two consecutive negative NP/OP PCR tests, healthcare professional clearance, or symptom resolution. Mobile phlebotomists in the prospective study collected whole blood, serum and a nasopharyngeal or oropharyngeal swab from every participant. Over a roughly 2-month period, participants in the prospective study had the option of providing additional blood draws and questionnaires. Before DNA extraction, blood samples from the prospective study were shipped at room temperature or frozen. TCRbeta CDR3 regions were amplified from genomic DNA using the immunoSEQ Assay, a bias-controlled multiplex PCR. In the paper's pipeline: Nucleated cell counts per sample were estimated from amplification of reference gene primers within the assay. Sequence reads were collapsed and filtered to measure the absolute abundance of every unique TCRbeta CDR3 rearrangement. For each sample, productive Simpson clonality was calculated as the square root of Simpson's diversity index across productive rearrangements. The clones in this table, taken by TCRdb from immuneACCESS, are in-frame only. Not every clone is retained; where verified, under half of the shortfall comes from an unresolved V gene, and the cause of the rest is unknown. V and J calls and clone size are given by that table; D and trimming were obtained from the DNA. Present in this sample are approximately 250,000 clones, roughly 90% of which were seen just once. The ten largest clones add up to 1% of the sample.

The CDR3 has 16 amino acids, counting the end cysteine and phenylalanine. Only the CDR3 region is kept as DNA, spanning 48 bases read in frame from base 1. V sheds 2 bases and J sheds 10 bases, leaving 18 bases between their ends. From a lookup of the germline V gene, CDR1 and CDR2 are SGHTA and FQGNSA. To note about this clone: Its antigen is still unknown. No base quality values were provided; no much bigger clone lies one nucleotide off.

Sequenced sample: PBMCs or T cells enriched from blood (not recorded which). The sequence derives from a woman aged 30 to 39 who had recovered from COVID-19. This sequence uses TRBV7-2 and TRBJ1-6; the D gene identity is not certain. The DNA reads as follows: TGTGCCAGCAGCTTACTTCCCCCTTTACTGTTGTCACCCCTCCACTTT. Translated, it reads CASSLLPPLLLSPLHF.